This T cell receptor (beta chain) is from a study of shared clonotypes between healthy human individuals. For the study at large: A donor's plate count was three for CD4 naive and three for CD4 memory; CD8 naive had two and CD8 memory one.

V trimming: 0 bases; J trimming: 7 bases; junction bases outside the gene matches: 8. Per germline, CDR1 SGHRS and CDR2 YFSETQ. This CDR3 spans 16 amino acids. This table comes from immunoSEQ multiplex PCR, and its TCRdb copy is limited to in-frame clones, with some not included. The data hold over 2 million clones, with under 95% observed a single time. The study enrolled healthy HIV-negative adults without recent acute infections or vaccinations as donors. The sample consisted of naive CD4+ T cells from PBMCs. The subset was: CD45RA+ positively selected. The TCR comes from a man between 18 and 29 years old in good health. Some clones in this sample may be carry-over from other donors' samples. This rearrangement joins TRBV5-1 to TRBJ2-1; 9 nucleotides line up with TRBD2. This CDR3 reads CASSLDSSSGTNEQFF. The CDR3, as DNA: TGCGCCAGCAGCTTGGATAGTTCTAGCGGGACGAATGAGCAGTTCTTC.